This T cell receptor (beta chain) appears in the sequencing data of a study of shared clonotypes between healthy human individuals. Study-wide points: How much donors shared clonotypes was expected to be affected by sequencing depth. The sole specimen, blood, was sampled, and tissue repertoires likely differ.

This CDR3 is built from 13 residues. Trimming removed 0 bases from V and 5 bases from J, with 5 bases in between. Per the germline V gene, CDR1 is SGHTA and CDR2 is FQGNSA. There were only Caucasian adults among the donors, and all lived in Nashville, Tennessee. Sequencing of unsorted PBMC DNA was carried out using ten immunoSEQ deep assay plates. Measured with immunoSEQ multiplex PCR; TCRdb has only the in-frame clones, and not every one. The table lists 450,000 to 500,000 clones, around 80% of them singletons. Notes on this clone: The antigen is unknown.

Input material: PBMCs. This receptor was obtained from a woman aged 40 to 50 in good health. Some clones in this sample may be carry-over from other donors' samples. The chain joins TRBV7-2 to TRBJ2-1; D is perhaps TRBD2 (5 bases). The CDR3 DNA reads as TGTGCCAGCAGCTTAGCGAGGGACAATGAGCAGTTCTTC. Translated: CASSLARDNEQFF.